A single sample is the source of the 29 T cell receptor beta chains below, sequenced in a study of blood T cells in healthy people across ages. The second PCR ran about 6 to 12 cycles with a sample-barcoded 5' primer and J-beta primers. One entry per CDR3 protein results from TCRdb running MiXCR on the 5' RACE reads. Counted here are 850,000 to 1,000,000 distinct CDR3 sequences, roughly 51% occurring once; the ten biggest clones make up 20% to 25%. The source material was blood. The receptors were sampled from a woman aged 60-75 years in good health.

Only a few counts were recorded for this clonotype. The DNA of the CDR3 is TGTGCCAGCAGCTTAGGGCTAGTCGCACAAGAGACCCAGTACTTC. This codes for CASSLGLVAQETQYF. This rearrangement joins TRBV7-9 to TRBJ2-5; no reliable D call. Between the trimmed V and J ends, which lost 1 base and 2 bases, there was a span of 11 bases. CDR3 length equals 15 residues. From germline, CDR1 is SEHNR and CDR2 FQNEAQ (reference sequence).

The CDR3 protein is CATSDGQSYYEQYF. The CDR3 DNA follows: TGTGCCACCAGTGATGGACAGAGCTACTACGAGCAGTACTTC. The chain employs TRBV24-1 and TRBJ2-7, with D possibly being TRBD1 (6 bases). CDR1 and CDR2 from the germline V gene are KGHDR and SFDVKD. Trimming took off 3 bases at V and 3 bases at J, with 11 bases between the two ends. This CDR3 contains 14 residues.

In its sample, this clonotype was seen a few times. The V gene is TRBV11-2, the J gene TRBJ2-7; D gene unclear. V lost 4 bases and J lost 0, with 10 bases in between. The CDR3 covers 14 residues. Germline loops: CDR1 SGHAT, CDR2 FQNNGV. CDR3 DNA sequence: TGTGCCAGCAGCTCGACCCATAGCTCCTACGAGCAGTACTTC. It codes for CASSSTHSSYEQYF.

The V call is TRBV28, the J call TRBJ2-1; no clear D. This CDR3 comprises 13 residues. V was cut by 6 bases and J by 3 bases, with 9 bases left in between. The V gene's germline CDR1 is MDHEN and CDR2 SYDVKM. For the CDR3, the DNA is TGTGCCAGCAGAGATATTGTCTACAATGAGCAGTTCTTC. This gives the protein CASRDIVYNEQFF.

The table lists this clonotype with many counts. The chain employs TRBV14 and TRBJ2-5; no definite D call. CDR1 and CDR2 (germline): SGHDN, FVKESK. The CDR3 covers 13 residues. V lost 2 bases and J lost 6, with 10 bases in between. CDR3 coding DNA: TGTGCCAGCAGCCAATACCGGCAGAAGACCCAGTACTTC. Its translation is CASSQYRQKTQYF.

This chain uses TRBV6-5 with TRBJ2-7; TRBD1 matches 7 bases. V lost 0 bases to trimming and J lost 0 bases; unmatched junction nucleotides: 2. Germline V CDR1 and CDR2: MNHEY, SVGAGI. The CDR3 contains 15 residues. CDR3 sequence reads: CASSYSTGSSYEQYF. CDR3 bases: TGTGCCAGCAGTTACTCGACAGGGAGCTCCTACGAGCAGTACTTC.

The sample holds a few counts of this clonotype. J is TRBJ2-3 and V is TRBV7-7, with 7 nucleotides matching TRBD2. The ends lost 1 base at V and 5 bases at J; junction bases unmatched: 6. Germline loops: CDR1 SSHAT, CDR2 FNYEAQ (reference sequence). This CDR3 has 15 residues. In DNA form, the CDR3 reads TGTGCCAGCAGCTTAGAGGCGGGAGTTATAGATACGCAGTATTTT. Translating gives CASSLEAGVIDTQYF.

The chain employs TRBV5-1 and TRBJ2-5; 13 bases are shared with TRBD2. The J call is doubtful: the DNA matches TRBJ2-7 better. This CDR3 region has 16 residues. The germline V gene encodes CDR1 SGHRS and CDR2 YFSETQ. CDR3 DNA sequence: TGCGCCAGCAGCACCCAGGGGACTAGCGGGGCCTACGAGCAGTACTTC. This encodes CASSTQGTSGAYEQYF.

The table lists this clonotype with a few counts. V is TRBV20-1 and J is TRBJ2-7; D unclear. Trimming removed 4 bases at V and 4 bases at J, with 8 bases between. The CDR3 has 11 amino acids. Germline-derived CDR1 and CDR2 are DFQATT and SNEGSKA (reference sequence). In nucleotides, the CDR3 is TGCAGTGCTAAGGTCGGGTACGAGCAGTACTTC. Encoded protein: CSAKVGYEQYF.

This clonotype was picked up a small number of times. The J gene is TRBJ2-7, the V gene TRBV6-5, with TRBD1 identical over 9 bases. Germline CDR1 and CDR2: MNHEY and SVGAGI. The V and J ends lost 0 bases and 0 bases, in that order; junction bases with no gene match: 3. The CDR3 is 16 residues long. CDR3 sequence reads: CASSYSRTGASYEQYF. The CDR3 region has the DNA TGTGCCAGCAGTTACTCCCGGACAGGGGCCTCCTACGAGCAGTACTTC.

J is TRBJ1-2 and V is TRBV6-4; D gene uncertain. CDR1 is MRHNA and CDR2 is SNTAGT in the germline V gene. CDR3 length: 13 amino acids. Trimming left V 2 bases short and J 5 bases short, with 9 bases between. DNA of the CDR3: TGTGCCAGCAGTGACGAGGGTCGTTATGGCTACACCTTC. Its translation is CASSDEGRYGYTF.

This clonotype was observed a single time. The chain uses TRBV18 and TRBJ2-2; 9 bases match TRBD2. Germline V gene lookup returns CDR1 KGHSH and CDR2 LQKENI. The CDR3 is made up of 15 amino acids. V shed 5 bases, J shed 2 bases, and the junction held 3 bases outside the gene matches. In DNA, the CDR3 is TGTGCCAGCTCAAGGACTAGCGCAAACACCGGGGAGCTGTTTTTT. It encodes CASSRTSANTGELFF.

The chain uses TRBV7-2 and TRBJ2-4; D is unclear. The J call may be in error: the DNA end matches TRBJ2-7 better. In germline, CDR1 is SGHTA, CDR2 FQGNSA. The CDR3 totals 14 residues. The CDR3 region has the DNA TGTGCCAGCAGCCCCATGACCATAGCTTACGAGCAGTACTTC. It codes for CASSPMTIAYEQYF.

This rearrangement joins TRBV4-1 to TRBJ2-7; maybe TRBD1 (7 bases). The J call is in doubt because the DNA end fits TRBJ2-4 better. Looked up from germline, CDR1 is MGHRA and CDR2 is YSYEKL. There are 16 residues in the CDR3. CDR3 nucleotides: TGCGCCAGCAGCCTCGGCAGGGGGGCAGCCAAAAACATTCAGTACTTC. Amino acid sequence: CASSLGRGAAKNIQYF.

In regard to this clonotype: A much larger clone lies a single base off, so this may be a read error. V usage is TRBV4-1 and J usage is TRBJ2-7; 10 bases are shared with TRBD2. The junction had 9 bases not matched to a gene; V was cut back by 0 bases and J by 7 bases. CDR3 size: 16 residues. Per the germline V gene, CDR1 is MGHRA and CDR2 is YSYEKL. Here the CDR3 reads CASSQDERAGGLEQYF. Here the CDR3 DNA reads TGCGCCAGCAGCCAAGATGAGCGAGCGGGAGGGCTTGAGCAGTACTTC.

The V call is TRBV7-9, the J call TRBJ2-7, with D possibly being TRBD2 (6 bases). The tail of the sequence fits TRBJ2-5 better, so the J call may be wrong. Germline values: CDR1 SEHNR, CDR2 FQNEAQ (reference sequence). This CDR3 is built from 14 residues. The CDR3 region is CASSRPRESKTQYF. The CDR3 nucleotides are TGTGCCAGCAGTCGACCCCGGGAGAGTAAGACCCAGTACTTC.

The genes are TRBV30 and TRBJ1-2; D is perhaps TRBD1 (6 bases). Trimming took 5 bases from V and 6 from J, leaving 16 bases between them. This CDR3 has 13 amino acids. Looked up from germline, CDR1 is GTSNPN and CDR2 is SVGIG (reference sequence). The CDR3 DNA follows: TGTGCCTGGTCAAGGACAGATCAGCATGGCTACACCTTC. It yields the protein CAWSRTDQHGYTF.

The CDR3 is CASSPIQGNTEAFF. The CDR3 nucleotides read TGTGCCAGCTCACCAATACAGGGAAACACTGAAGCTTTCTTT. The chain recombines TRBV18 with TRBJ1-1; possibly TRBD1 for D (6 bases). V lost 2 bases and J 2 bases, leaving 9 bases between the germline ends. The CDR3 sequence is 14 residues long. Germline V lookup: CDR1 KGHSH, CDR2 LQKENI.

Concerning this clonotype: At one end, the junction sequence differs from germline, possibly due to a read error. J is TRBJ2-2 and V is TRBV28; tentatively, D is TRBD1 (6 bases). The CDR3 is 15 residues long. CDR1 is MDHEN, CDR2 SYDVKM, per germline. CDR3 amino acids: CGSRSTGQAPGELFF. CDR3 coding DNA: TGTGGCAGCAGATCAACAGGGCAGGCTCCCGGGGAGCTGTTTTTT.

The chain uses TRBV4-3 and TRBJ2-1, with TRBD2 matching over 11 bases. Trimming removed 4 bases from V and 6 bases from J; junction bases left unmatched: 8. Germline assignment: CDR1 LGHNA and CDR2 YSLEER. The CDR3 is 16 amino acids. DNA of the CDR3: TGCGCCAGCAGCCCCTGGGGCACTAGCGGGGGCAATGAGCAGTTCTTC. Amino acids: CASSPWGTSGGNEQFF.

This rearrangement joins TRBV20-1 to TRBJ2-5; 10 bases fit TRBD1. CDR1 and CDR2 (germline): DFQATT, SNEGSKA (reference sequence). J was trimmed by 5 bases and V by 2 bases; bases with no gene match: 11. The CDR3 totals 16 residues. The CDR3 DNA reads as TGCAGTGCTAGACCCGTACGCGACAGGGGGCTCGAGACCCAGTACTTC. It encodes CSARPVRDRGLETQYF.

The genes are TRBV24-1 and TRBJ1-5; tentatively, D is TRBD1 (5 bases). This CDR3 is built from 15 residues. In germline, CDR1 is KGHDR, CDR2 SFDVKD. Trimming shortened V by 3 bases and J by 4 bases, and 12 bases separated the two germline ends. In DNA, the CDR3 is TGTGCCACCAGTGATCCGACAGAGGTAAATCAGCCCCAGCATTTT. Amino acids: CATSDPTEVNQPQHF.

CDR3 loop: CASWRNWETQYF. CDR3 in DNA: TGTGCCAGCTGGCGAAACTGGGAGACCCAGTACTTC. This chain links TRBV6-5 with TRBJ2-4; D remains ambiguous. The DNA end is a closer match to TRBJ2-5, so the J assignment may be wrong. The CDR3 has 12 residues. The germline gives CDR1 MNHEY, CDR2 SVGAGI.

Only a few counts were recorded for this clonotype. The chain joins TRBV7-2 to TRBJ2-5; D unresolved. The J call may be wrong; the DNA end is better matched by TRBJ2-7. The CDR3 loop spans 13 amino acids. CDR1 SGHTA and CDR2 FQGNSA come from the germline V gene. CDR3 nucleotide sequence: TGTGCCAGCAGCTTCACCATGACCTACGAGCAGTACTTC. Its protein is CASSFTMTYEQYF.

In this sample, this clonotype turned up a few times. The chain recombines TRBV5-1 with TRBJ1-1, with 9 bases matching TRBD1. Germline V gives CDR1 SGHRS, CDR2 YFSETQ. Trimming removed 2 bases from V and 0 bases from J; junction bases left unmatched: 5. CDR3 length: 16 amino acids. CDR3 in DNA: TGCGCCAGCAGCTTCACGGGACAGGGCGTGAACACTGAAGCTTTCTTT. It encodes CASSFTGQGVNTEAFF.

The rearrangement joins TRBV20-1 to TRBJ2-1, with 9 bases that match TRBD2. The V gene's germline CDR1 is DFQATT and CDR2 SNEGSKA (reference sequence). Trimming at V came to 6 bases and at J to 2 bases, leaving 14 bases not matched to a gene. This CDR3 has 17 residues. CDR3 DNA: TGCAGTGCCCATTCGACTAGCGGAACATCAACCTACAATGAGCAGTTCTTC. Residues: CSAHSTSGTSTYNEQFF.

The gene calls are TRBV6-1 and TRBJ1-5; TRBD1 aligns across 7 bases. CDR1 MNHNS and CDR2 SASEGT come from the germline V gene. V lost 9 bases to trimming and J lost 2 bases; unmatched junction nucleotides: 4. The CDR3 consists of 13 residues. The chain's CDR3 is CASIDRGNQPQHF. The CDR3 region has the DNA TGTGCCAGTATCGACAGGGGCAATCAGCCCCAGCATTTT.

This chain uses TRBV11-2 with TRBJ2-3; D uncertain. This CDR3 is built from 16 residues. Trimming stripped 0 bases from V and 5 bases from J, with 15 bases between. CDR1 and CDR2 from the germline V gene are SGHAT and FQNNGV. The CDR3 sequence is CASSLDQPPLGDTQYF. DNA of the CDR3: TGTGCCAGCAGCTTAGATCAGCCACCCTTGGGAGATACGCAGTATTTT.

Only one count was recorded for this clonotype. The chain employs TRBV6-2 or TRBV6-3 and TRBJ2-1; TRBD2 aligns across 9 bases. Germline V gene sequence: CDR1 MNHEY, CDR2 SVGEGT. With 8 bases clipped from V and 8 bases from J, the junction kept 13 bases outside the gene matches. The CDR3 covers 15 residues. The CDR3 protein is CASCRSGTSKDEQFF. CDR3 sequence (DNA): TGTGCCAGCTGTCGATCCGGGACTAGCAAGGATGAGCAGTTCTTC.